The 20 T cell receptor beta chains reported below all come from one sample, sequenced in a study of blood T cells in healthy people across ages. With a J-beta primer mix and a sample-barcoded 5' primer, a second PCR ran about 7 to 11 cycles. MiXCR, applied by TCRdb to the 5' RACE reads, yields one record per CDR3 protein. The table shows around 320,000 distinct CDR3 sequences, with roughly a quarter occurring only once. Material: blood. All receptors derive from an older woman in good health.

The table lists this clonotype with a few counts. The V call is TRBV6-2 or TRBV6-3, the J call TRBJ2-1; TRBD2 aligns across 10 bases. The V gene's germline CDR1 is MNHEY and CDR2 SVGEGT. The CDR3 has 17 residues. The J segment lost 3 bases and the V segment lost 8 bases, leaving 13 bases of the junction unmatched. The CDR3 region has the DNA TGTGCCAGCGGCCAGCCCCTAGGACTAGCGGTCTACAATGAGCAGTTCTTC. Translating it yields CASGQPLGLAVYNEQFF.

This clonotype turned up a few times. The gene calls are TRBV6-5 and TRBJ2-6; 8 bases fit TRBD1. The length of the CDR3 is 18 residues. Trimming at V came to 0 bases and at J to 0 bases, leaving 4 bases not matched to a gene. Germline CDR1 reads MNHEY; CDR2 reads SVGAGI. The CDR3 DNA reads TGTGCCAGCAGTTACTCCGCAGGGGGCGCCTCTGGGGCCAACGTCCTGACTTTC. As protein: CASSYSAGGASGANVLTF.

This clonotype was seen only a few times. The rearrangement uses TRBV7-6 and TRBJ1-1; D unclear. Per germline, CDR1 SGHVS and CDR2 FNYEAQ. The CDR3 length is 17 residues. Deletions cut 1 base from V and 1 base from J, with 16 bases between. Here the CDR3 reads CASSLVAGGSPNTEAFF. DNA for the CDR3: TGTGCCAGCAGCTTAGTTGCGGGTGGCAGCCCGAACACTGAAGCTTTCTTT.

There are a few counts of this clonotype. The gene calls are TRBV20-1 and TRBJ2-1; D may be TRBD2 (5 bases). Trimming took off 5 bases at V and 0 bases at J, with 11 bases between the two ends. This CDR3 spans 14 amino acids. CDR1 is DFQATT and CDR2 is SNEGSKA in the germline V gene (reference sequence). The CDR3 here is CSAVITSSYNEQFF. CDR3 nucleotides: TGCAGTGCTGTCATTACTAGCTCCTACAATGAGCAGTTCTTC.

V usage is TRBV2 and J usage is TRBJ1-2, with D uncertain. The CDR3 extends over 12 amino acids. The V end lost 4 bases, the J end lost 4 bases, and 7 bases lay between the germline ends. Germline V gives CDR1 SNHLY, CDR2 FYNNEI. CDR3 loop: CASSGLPYGYTF. The CDR3 region has the DNA TGTGCCAGCAGTGGGCTCCCCTATGGCTACACCTTC.

The chain combines TRBV11-2 with TRBJ1-1, with unresolved D. The CDR3 has 17 amino acids. Germline V lookup: CDR1 SGHAT, CDR2 FQNNGV. With 5 bases removed from V and 0 bases from J, the gap between germline ends came to 19 bases. The CDR3 DNA reads TGTGCCAGCAGCCCAGGACGGCCAGCCCGCATGAACACTGAAGCTTTCTTT. Its protein is CASSPGRPARMNTEAFF.

This clonotype was counted only a few times. As DNA, the CDR3 is TGTGCCAGCAGCTTAGCGGCAGGGCGGAGGGAAAAACTGTTTTTT. This encodes CASSLAAGRREKLFF. The V gene is TRBV7-9, the J gene TRBJ1-4, with a possible D match to TRBD1 (5 bases). Deletions cut 0 bases from V and 8 bases from J, with 13 bases between. The germline gives CDR1 SEHNR, CDR2 FQNEAQ (reference sequence). This CDR3 is built from 15 residues.

This clonotype was found once. The gene calls are TRBV7-9 and TRBJ1-1; TRBD1 is a possible D gene (5 bases). The CDR3 has 14 amino acids. Per the germline V gene, CDR1 is SEHNR and CDR2 is FQNEAQ (reference sequence). Trimming stripped 7 bases from V and 5 bases from J, with 17 bases between. Here the CDR3 reads CASTPLQGWTEAFF. The CDR3 region has the DNA TGTGCCAGCACTCCCCTGCAGGGTTGGACTGAAGCTTTCTTT.

This clonotype has more than one count but fewer than ten. V usage is TRBV18 and J usage is TRBJ1-6; TRBD1 is a possible D gene (5 bases). Between the trimmed V and J ends, which lost 3 bases and 7 bases, there was a span of 10 bases. CDR3 size: 14 residues. The germline V gene encodes CDR1 KGHSH and CDR2 LQKENI. CDR3 loop: CASSPQGTNSPLHF. CDR3 nucleotide sequence: TGTGCCAGCTCACCGCAGGGTACGAATTCACCCCTCCACTTT.

In its sample, this clonotype was seen a few times. The chain employs TRBV20-1 and TRBJ1-4; no reliable D call. CDR1 and CDR2 (germline): DFQATT, SNEGSKA (reference sequence). CDR3 length: 12 residues. V was shortened by 5 bases and J by 6 bases, with 10 bases between the two germline ends. The CDR3 loop reads CSAAREDEKLFF. The DNA for the CDR3 is TGCAGTGCTGCGCGGGAGGATGAAAAACTGTTTTTT.

The CDR3 region is CASTRDFTTDTQYF. The CDR3, as DNA: TGTGCCAGCACCCGGGACTTTACCACAGATACGCAGTATTTT. The rearrangement uses TRBV12-3 or TRBV12-4 and TRBJ2-3; tentatively, D is TRBD2 (6 bases). The CDR3 spans 14 residues. Trimming left V 7 bases short and J 2 bases short, with 13 bases between.

This clonotype was counted between two and nine times. The chain has TRBV12-3 or TRBV12-4 and TRBJ1-2; D might be TRBD1 (5 bases). Trimming pared 2 bases from V and 8 bases from J, leaving 12 bases between. The CDR3 totals 13 residues. The CDR3 nucleotides read TGTGCCAGCAGTTTATCAGGGCCGGGAGGCTACACCTTC. This encodes CASSLSGPGGYTF.

V is TRBV15 and J is TRBJ2-3; perhaps D is TRBD1 or TRBD2 (5 bases each). The CDR3 is 16 amino acids. With 8 bases removed from V and 0 bases from J, the gap between germline ends came to 18 bases. CDR1 is LNHNV, CDR2 YYDKDF, per germline (reference sequence). The CDR3 DNA reads as TGTGCCACCCGGGACGACAGAGAATATAGCACAGATACGCAGTATTTT. Translating it yields CATRDDREYSTDTQYF.

This clonotype was found a few times. The gene calls are TRBV29-1 and TRBJ2-5, with unresolved D. The CDR3 is made up of 12 amino acids. Germline lookup yields CDR1 SQVTM and CDR2 ANQGSEA. Trimming pared 3 bases from V and 5 bases from J, leaving 10 bases between. CDR3 region: CSVELASETQYF. CDR3 bases: TGCAGCGTTGAGCTGGCCTCTGAGACCCAGTACTTC.

This clonotype was found a few times. The chain couples TRBV5-6 to TRBJ2-5, with 7 positions matching TRBD2. The DNA end favors TRBJ2-1, so the J call may be wrong. The CDR3 covers 16 residues. Germline lookup yields CDR1 SGHDT and CDR2 YYEEEE. The CDR3 spells CASSLASSGGRDEQFF. DNA of the CDR3: TGTGCCAGCAGCTTGGCTTCTAGCGGAGGGCGCGATGAGCAGTTCTTC.

The V and J genes are TRBV28 and TRBJ2-5; TRBD1 might be the D (6 bases). Matching the DNA end better, TRBJ2-7 makes the J call doubtful. Germline V gene lookup returns CDR1 MDHEN and CDR2 SYDVKM. This CDR3 is 13 amino acids long. The CDR3 nucleotides are TGTGCCAGCAGCAGGGACATTTACTACGAGCAGTACTTC. It encodes CASSRDIYYEQYF.

This rearrangement joins TRBV5-1 to TRBJ2-3; 7 nucleotides line up with TRBD2. The trim removed 8 bases at V and 4 bases at J, leaving 16 bases unmatched. The CDR3 contains 16 residues. Germline CDR1 reads SGHRS; CDR2 reads YFSETQ. The CDR3 DNA sequence: TGCGCCAGACAAGCGGGATACTGGCCCACGGCAGATACGCAGTATTTT. This encodes CARQAGYWPTADTQYF. The full variable domain, rest sourced from reference TRBV5-1 and TRBJ2-3, is KAGVTQTPRYLIKTRGQQVTLSCSPISGHRSVSWYQQTPGQGLQFLFEYFSETQRNKGNFPGRFSGRQFSNSRSEMNVSTLELGDSALYLCARQAGYWPTADTQYFGPGTRLTVL.

This clonotype was observed a handful of times. The gene calls are TRBV7-9 and TRBJ2-5; tentative D call: TRBD2 (5 bases). The germline gives CDR1 SEHNR, CDR2 FQNEAQ (reference sequence). The CDR3 totals 13 residues. V was cut by 5 bases and J by 3 bases, with 10 bases left in between. DNA for the CDR3: TGTGCCAGCAGCCCGCGGGCAGAAGAGACCCAGTACTTC. It codes for CASSPRAEETQYF.

CDR3 in DNA: TGTGCCAGCAGGCCGACCCGGGACGGCGTTAATGAAAAACTGTTTTTT. Its translation: CASRPTRDGVNEKLFF. The chain is built from TRBV12-3 or TRBV12-4 and TRBJ1-4; tentatively, D is TRBD1 (5 bases). The CDR3 spans 16 residues. Trimming stripped 6 bases from V and 4 bases from J, with 18 bases between.

Only a few counts were recorded for this clonotype. This may come from a read error, since a much larger clone is one base off. The chain's CDR3 is CASSLPYEQYF. CDR3 DNA sequence: TGTGCCAGCAGTTTACCCTACGAGCAGTACTTC. The chain couples TRBV28 to TRBJ2-5; no clear D. The J call is in doubt because the DNA end fits TRBJ2-7 better. CDR1 MDHEN and CDR2 SYDVKM come from the germline V gene. The length of the CDR3 is 11 residues.